This is a list of T cell receptor beta chains from one sample in a study of blood T cell repertoires in COVID-19. Sequencing used immunoSEQ multiplex PCR; TCRdb keeps in-frame clones, though not all of them. The sample gives 72,000 or so clones, roughly 82% of which show up once; 15% to 20% is in the top ten. Sample: peripheral blood. The receptors originated from a man aged 80 or over with active COVID-19. Each CDR3 is given with its conserved first and last residue. Fields, in order: clone size, V gene, D gene, J gene, CDR3 protein, CDR3 DNA. The D gene is left open where the match is weak. Rows give clone size only sometimes, using once, few, many, or a class for an expanded clone.

clone size: NA
V gene: TRBV5-6
D gene: TRBD2
J gene: TRBJ2-5
CDR3 protein: CASSSRLASRETQYF
CDR3 DNA: TGTGCCAGCAGCTCCCGACTAGCCTCGAGGGAGACCCAGTACTTC

clone size: once
V gene: TRBV12-3/TRBV12-4
D gene: NA
J gene: TRBJ2-1
CDR3 protein: CASSLFQGSGQFF
CDR3 DNA: TGTGCCAGCAGTTTGTTTCAGGGGTCGGGGCAGTTCTTC

clone size: NA
V gene: TRBV29-1
D gene: NA
J gene: TRBJ2-1
CDR3 protein: CSVENVPGLGNEQFF
CDR3 DNA: TGCAGCGTTGAAAATGTGCCAGGCCTCGGCAATGAGCAGTTCTTC

clone size: NA
V gene: TRBV10-3
D gene: NA
J gene: TRBJ2-7
CDR3 protein: CAAAQGGGEQYF
CDR3 DNA: TGTGCCGCCGCGCAGGGGGGTGGCGAGCAGTACTTC

clone size: NA
V gene: TRBV27
D gene: NA
J gene: TRBJ2-1
CDR3 protein: CASRPVGSSYNEQFF
CDR3 DNA: TGTGCCAGCAGGCCGGTGGGCAGCTCCTACAATGAGCAGTTCTTC

clone size: NA
V gene: TRBV14
D gene: NA
J gene: TRBJ1-4
CDR3 protein: CASSQVSSTNEKLFF
CDR3 DNA: TGTGCCAGCAGCCAAGTGTCCTCAACTAATGAAAAACTGTTTTTT

clone size: NA
V gene: TRBV28
D gene: NA
J gene: TRBJ1-2
CDR3 protein: CASSLPTQGSYGYTF
CDR3 DNA: TGTGCCAGCAGTTTACCCACCCAGGGGTCCTATGGCTACACCTTC

clone size: NA
V gene: TRBV18
D gene: TRBD1
J gene: TRBJ2-5
CDR3 protein: CASSKPGQGETQYF
CDR3 DNA: TGTGCCAGCTCAAAGCCGGGACAGGGGGAGACCCAGTACTTC

clone size: NA
V gene: TRBV15
D gene: TRBD2
J gene: TRBJ2-7
CDR3 protein: CATRASGSSEQYF
CDR3 DNA: TGTGCCACCAGAGCTAGCGGGAGCAGCGAGCAGTACTTC

clone size: once
V gene: TRBV7-2
D gene: TRBD1
J gene: TRBJ2-7
CDR3 protein: CASSLTSGGWYEQYF
CDR3 DNA: TGTGCCAGCAGCTTAACCTCAGGGGGCTGGTACGAGCAGTACTTC

clone size: NA
V gene: TRBV9
D gene: NA
J gene: TRBJ2-7
CDR3 protein: CASSVRAGHSYEQYF
CDR3 DNA: TGTGCCAGCAGCGTAAGGGCAGGGCACTCCTACGAGCAGTACTTC

clone size: NA
V gene: TRBV20-1
D gene: NA
J gene: TRBJ2-1
CDR3 protein: CSEGRGDEQFF
CDR3 DNA: TGCAGTGAGGGTAGGGGCGATGAGCAGTTCTTC

clone size: few
V gene: TRBV19
D gene: NA
J gene: TRBJ2-7
CDR3 protein: CASSRYDGGYEQYF
CDR3 DNA: TGTGCCAGTAGTCGATATGACGGAGGATACGAGCAGTACTTC

clone size: NA
V gene: TRBV9
D gene: NA
J gene: TRBJ2-5
CDR3 protein: CASSVEERPQETQYF
CDR3 DNA: TGTGCCAGCAGCGTAGAAGAGAGGCCACAAGAGACCCAGTACTTC